This TCR beta chain is from a study of T cells in Graves' hyperthyroidism and ophthalmopathy. Whole-study results and caveats: The blood repertoire included most of the expanded thyroid clonotypes above 0.001.

From germline, CDR1 is DFQATT and CDR2 SNEGSKA (reference sequence). The germline V and J ends were trimmed by 0 bases and 4 bases, with 13 bases remaining between them. CDR3 size: 15 residues. Researchers took RNA transcripts and amplified the TCR beta CDR3 regions from them. The TCR CDR3 was amplified in a first-round RT-PCR using the HTBI primer set. MiXCR, applied by TCRdb to the multiplex PCR reads, yields one record per CDR3 protein. The sample has 250,000 or so distinct CDR3 sequences, approximately 16% seen once. This clonotype has ten or more counts. Its antigen is currently unknown. Uncontrolled infection, other autoimmune disease, pregnancy and lactation each barred patients from inclusion.

The rearrangement links TRBV20-1 to TRBJ2-1; no reliable D call. This clonotype was obtained from a woman in her fifties or sixties with Graves' hyperthyroidism that later progressed to Graves' ophthalmopathy. Sequencing used blood. This CDR3 is CSARDSSITYNEQFF. CDR3 coding DNA: TGCAGTGCTAGAGATTCTTCGATCACATACAATGAGCAGTTCTTC.